The entry below describes one TCR beta chain. The data originate from a study of human T cells and chemical hapten exposure. Time point here: patch test 1, 2 weeks after DPC sensitization. Treatment: therapeutic diphenylcyclopropenone sensitization with weekly scalp DPC. Alopecia patients deemed DPC-suitable, aged 18 to 70, excluding pregnancy. TCRdb fed the RACE reads into MiXCR, producing one record per CDR3 protein. The sample contains some 180,000 distinct CDR3 sequences, approximately 20% of which appear only once. CDR1 is DFQATT and CDR2 is SNEGSKA in the germline V gene (reference sequence). This CDR3 has 16 residues. V shed 3 bases, J shed 2 bases, and the junction held 8 bases outside the gene matches.

The specimen was whole blood, collected in connection with sensitization to the hapten diphenylcyclopropenone (DPC). This chain uses TRBV20-1 with TRBJ2-1; 9 bases match TRBD1. This receptor was identified in a woman between 50 and 59 years old with alopecia areata. Some clones in this sample may be carry-over from other donors' samples. CDR3 DNA sequence: TGCAGTGCTAGGGAACAGGGGGCGCGCACCTACAATGAGCAGTTCTTC. Residues: CSAREQGARTYNEQFF.